This T cell receptor beta chain appears in the sequencing data of a study of shared clonotypes between healthy human individuals. Study-level background: Donor ages ranged 18 to 49 years: a couple of women, a few men.

The study, taken as a whole, reports: The four-donor shared clonotypes exceeded non-shared clonotypes in generation probability, with non-shared ones scoring lower. Naive CD4 clonotypes overlapped across several donors at roughly 5%.

This clone was seen once. The antigen is unknown. Naive CD8 populations comprised CD45RO-negative cells positively selected for CCR7, excluding terminally differentiated effector memory CD45RA+ cells. In the original processing: From ImmunoSEQ came sequences covering only the junction and carrying no quality scores, so filtering differed. Sequencing was performed with immunoSEQ multiplex PCR; in TCRdb, only in-frame clones are kept and a portion is missing. Clonal size and the V and J genes are those of that table, whereas D and trimming came from the DNA. This sample has some 2.1 million clones, with around 93% found just once. With V trimmed by 0 bases and J by 5 bases, 13 bases remained unmatched. The CDR3 has 18 amino acids. The germline V gene has CDR1 KGHSH and CDR2 LQKENI.

The sample consisted of naive CD8+ T cells from PBMCs. The clonotype originates from a man between 18 and 35 years old in good health. Some clones in this sample may be carry-over from other donors' samples. The rearrangement uses TRBV18 and TRBJ1-2, with 9 bases identical to TRBD1. CDR3 bases: TGTGCCAGCTCACCACCGGAATTGGGGACAGGGAGTAAGTATGGCTACACCTTC. Translation: CASSPPELGTGSKYGYTF.